The 26 T cell receptor beta chains listed next were all sequenced from one sample in a study of T cell responses to AZD1222 COVID-19 vaccine. Clones were sequenced by immunoSEQ multiplex PCR, and TCRdb holds only the in-frame ones, with some missing. The table records about 72,000 clones, around nine tenths of them present only once. The specimen comprised peripheral blood, sampled on day 0 of AZD1222 vaccination. The receptors come from an adult in good health.

To note about this clone: An end of the junction does not agree with germline; a read error may underlie this. The V gene is TRBV30, the J gene TRBJ2-1, with TRBD2 identical over 14 bases. There are 12 residues in the CDR3. Germline CDR1 reads GTSNPN; CDR2 reads SVGIG (reference sequence). CDR3 nucleotides: TGTGCCTGGGAGCGACTAGCGGGGGGGTCTGTCTTC. Its translation: CAWERLAGGSVF.

The gene calls are TRBV5-4 and TRBJ1-2; 8 bases are shared with TRBD1. Germline V gives CDR1 SGHNT, CDR2 YYREEE (reference sequence). After removal of 5 bases from V and 3 bases from J, the junction contained 9 bases not matched to a gene. The CDR3 is made up of 15 amino acids. The DNA of the CDR3 is TGTGCCAGCAGTCCTCCCCCGGGACAGGACTATGGCTACACCTTC. It encodes CASSPPPGQDYGYTF.

The chain couples TRBV10-3 to TRBJ1-2; weak D call: TRBD1 (5 bases). The CDR3 spans 17 residues. V was shortened by 3 bases and J by 4 bases, with 21 bases between the two germline ends. Germline assignment: CDR1 ENHRY and CDR2 SYGVKD. The CDR3, as DNA: TGTGCCATCAGTGAATCGGGAAAAGGGGCCCTTCCCTATGGCTACACCTTC. It encodes CAISESGKGALPYGYTF.

V and J are TRBV9 and TRBJ1-6; D is uncertain. From germline, CDR1 is SGDLS and CDR2 YYNGEE. Trimming took off 3 bases at V and 7 bases at J, with 14 bases between the two ends. The CDR3 extends over 15 amino acids. The CDR3, as DNA: TGTGCCAGCAGCGCATCGGGAACGGGGAATTCACCCCTCCACTTT. Its protein product is CASSASGTGNSPLHF.

This clone occurred a few times. The chain links TRBV30 to TRBJ2-2; D gene ambiguous. CDR3 length: 15 residues. Germline V gene lookup returns CDR1 GTSNPN and CDR2 SVGIG (reference sequence). V shed 4 bases and J shed 1 base, with 13 bases lying between them. CDR3 loop: CAWTPYLENTGELFF. CDR3 sequence (DNA): TGTGCCTGGACTCCCTATCTAGAGAACACCGGGGAGCTGTTTTTT.

The chain employs TRBV27 and TRBJ2-5, with a weak D call TRBD2 (6 bases). The CDR3 contains 13 residues. The germline gives CDR1 MNHEY, CDR2 SMNVEV (reference sequence). Trimming took 3 bases from V and 6 from J, leaving 11 bases between them. The CDR3 reads CASSLGGRKTQYF. CDR3 bases: TGTGCCAGCAGTTTGGGGGGAAGAAAGACCCAGTACTTC.

The chain links TRBV18 to TRBJ2-7; tentatively, D is TRBD1 (6 bases). The germline V gene encodes CDR1 KGHSH and CDR2 LQKENI. Deletions cut 5 bases from V and 4 bases from J, with 9 bases between. CDR3 length equals 12 residues. The CDR3 sequence: CASSEDRYEQYF. The CDR3 nucleotides read TGTGCCAGCTCAGAGGACAGATACGAGCAGTACTTC.

The chain uses TRBV7-9 and TRBJ2-5; 8 bases match TRBD1. Losses at the gene ends were 5 bases for V and 2 bases for J; bases not matched to a gene: 4. Per germline, CDR1 SEHNR and CDR2 FQNEAQ (reference sequence). The CDR3 consists of 14 residues. The CDR3 spells CASSPGQAQETQYF. The CDR3 region has the DNA TGTGCCAGCAGCCCGGGACAGGCTCAAGAGACCCAGTACTTC.

The CDR3 DNA reads as TGTGCCAGCAGCAGGGACAGGGGGCGGCTTGGCTACACCTTC. As protein: CASSRDRGRLGYTF. The chain is built from TRBV6-2 or TRBV6-3 and TRBJ1-2; 12 nucleotides align to TRBD1. The CDR3 is 14 amino acids. The V gene's germline CDR1 is MNHEY and CDR2 SVGEGT. V lost 6 bases, J lost 7 bases, and 6 bases stayed unmatched.

The chain uses TRBV19 and TRBJ1-5, with 10 bases that match TRBD1. Per germline, CDR1 LNHDA and CDR2 SQIVND (reference sequence). This CDR3 spans 15 amino acids. The V segment lost 3 bases and the J segment 6 bases; nucleotides outside the gene matches: 5. CDR3 loop: CASSIVTGGFQPQHF. CDR3 DNA sequence: TGTGCCAGTAGTATTGTGACAGGGGGCTTTCAGCCCCAGCATTTT.

The chain joins TRBV5-4 to TRBJ2-3, with 11 nucleotides matching TRBD2. Germline V gene data show CDR1 as SGHNT and CDR2 as YYREEE (reference sequence). This CDR3 region has 16 residues. Losses at the gene ends were 1 base for V and 5 bases for J; bases not matched to a gene: 6. The CDR3 DNA follows: TGTGCCAGCAGCTTGATCCCTAGCGGGGGGCTAGATACGCAGTATTTT. Translation gives CASSLIPSGGLDTQYF.

This clone was seen just once. This chain connects TRBV3-1 (or the pseudogene TRBV3-2) to TRBJ2-3; unclear D gene. CDR1 is LGHDT, CDR2 YNNKEL, per germline (reference sequence). V shed 1 base and J shed 5 bases, with 13 bases lying between them. The CDR3 spans 15 residues. The CDR3, as DNA: TGTGCCAGCAGCCAAGTCATTGACATCTTAGATACGCAGTATTTT. It codes for CASSQVIDILDTQYF.

This clone was seen just once. The chain uses TRBV6-5 and TRBJ2-3; D perhaps matches TRBD2 (7 bases). V was trimmed by 11 bases and J by 5 bases, leaving 14 bases between them. The germline CDR1 and CDR2 sequences are MNHEY and SVGAGI. This CDR3 spans 12 amino acids. CDR3 region: CAGGGGRDTQYF. CDR3 bases: TGTGCCGGTGGGGGGGGGCGAGATACGCAGTATTTT.

The chain links TRBV5-8 to TRBJ2-3; D is unresolved. Trimming took 2 bases from V and 9 from J, leaving 10 bases between them. In germline, CDR1 is SGHTS, CDR2 YDEGEE. This CDR3 is 12 amino acids long. CDR3 loop: CASSFPISTQYF. CDR3 in DNA: TGTGCCAGCAGCTTCCCCATCTCAACGCAGTATTTT. The entire variable domain, with the rest obtained from reference TRBV5-8 and TRBJ2-3, is as follows: EAGVTQSPTHLIKTRGQQATLRCSPISGHTSVYWYQQALGLGLQFLLWYDEGEERNRGNFPPRFSGRQFPNYSSELNVNALELEDSALYLCASSFPISTQYFGPGTRLTVL.

The rearrangement uses TRBV24-1 and TRBJ2-1; D perhaps matches TRBD1 (6 bases). Trimming took 6 bases from V and 0 from J, leaving 11 bases between them. The CDR3 consists of 15 residues. Germline assignment: CDR1 KGHDR and CDR2 SFDVKD. CDR3 sequence reads: CATSPGVSSYNEQFF. CDR3 nucleotide sequence: TGTGCCACCAGTCCAGGGGTGAGCTCCTACAATGAGCAGTTCTTC.

This clone was seen a single time. The V gene is TRBV27, the J gene TRBJ1-2, with D uncertain. The CDR3 loop spans 12 amino acids. CDR1 and CDR2 (germline): MNHEY, SMNVEV (reference sequence). Trimming took 5 bases from V and 6 from J, leaving 10 bases between them. The DNA for the CDR3 is TGTGCCAGCAGTCGGGAAGGCCATGGCTACACCTTC. It specifies CASSREGHGYTF.

The rearrangement joins TRBV7-9 to TRBJ1-3; 9 nucleotides align to TRBD1. V lost 5 bases and J lost 0; bases outside the gene matches: 5. Germline V gives CDR1 SEHNR, CDR2 FQNEAQ (reference sequence). The CDR3 has 16 residues. The CDR3 DNA sequence: TGTGCCAGCAGCCCCGGACAGGGGAGCTCTGGAAACACCATATATTTT. This gives the protein CASSPGQGSSGNTIYF.

V is TRBV4-3 and J is TRBJ1-2; no firm D call. V lost 1 base and J 3 bases, leaving 9 bases between the germline ends. The CDR3 runs 14 residues. Germline CDR1 is LGHNA and CDR2 is YSLEER. In nucleotides, the CDR3 is TGCGCCAGCAGCCAAGGGCGGGGAGACTATGGCTACACCTTC. Protein product: CASSQGRGDYGYTF.

The table lists this clone with a count of one. One end of the junction does not line up with germline, which may come from a read error. The CDR3 is CASSLAGGRGDTQYF. CDR3 in DNA: TGTGCCAGCAGCCTAGCGGGGGGGCGTGGAGATACGCAGTATTTT. The genes are TRBV7-7 and TRBJ2-3; 12 bases fit TRBD2. This CDR3 has 15 amino acids. Germline V lookup: CDR1 SSHAT, CDR2 FNYEAQ (reference sequence).

The chain is built from TRBV19 and TRBJ1-2; 9 positions match TRBD1. The V segment lost 6 bases and the J segment 2 bases; nucleotides outside the gene matches: 4. The CDR3 is made up of 14 amino acids. Germline V gives CDR1 LNHDA, CDR2 SQIVND (reference sequence). The CDR3 DNA reads as TGTGCCAGTAGCGGACAGGGGCAAAACTATGGCTACACCTTC. Translated, it gives CASSGQGQNYGYTF.

This sequence joins TRBV11-2 and TRBJ1-3, with D unclear. V gave up 5 bases and J gave up 5 bases, with 19 bases separating them. This CDR3 spans 16 amino acids. The germline V gene has CDR1 SGHAT and CDR2 FQNNGV. CDR3 in amino acids: CASSPLRGPRRNTIYF. CDR3 sequence (DNA): TGTGCCAGCAGCCCCCTACGGGGTCCGCGGAGAAACACCATATATTTT.

The chain uses TRBV6-1 and TRBJ2-3; D not certain. Trimming took off 3 bases at V and 10 bases at J, with 8 bases between the two ends. This CDR3 is built from 11 residues. Germline CDR1 and CDR2: MNHNS and SASEGT. CDR3 protein: CASSESWAQYF. The CDR3 DNA reads TGTGCCAGCAGTGAGTCGTGGGCGCAGTATTTT.

This chain connects TRBV7-3 to TRBJ1-1; D gene unclear. The CDR3 totals 15 residues. Trimming removed 1 base at V and 4 bases at J, with 13 bases between. Germline V gives CDR1 SGHTA, CDR2 FQGTGA. CDR3 in DNA: TGTGCCAGCAGCTTAATCGGCGCGGGCGGCACTGAAGCTTTCTTT. Translating it yields CASSLIGAGGTEAFF. Using reference TRBV7-3 and TRBJ1-1 for the parts outside the CDR3, the full variable domain is GAGVSQTPSNKVTEKGKYVELRCDPISGHTALYWYRQSLGQGPEFLIYFQGTGAADDSGLPNDRFFAVRPEGSVSTLKIQRTERGDSAVYLCASSLIGAGGTEAFFGQGTRLTVV.

The chain joins TRBV5-1 to TRBJ2-2, with 8 bases lining up with TRBD1. The trim removed 4 bases at V and 4 bases at J, leaving 3 bases unmatched. This CDR3 comprises 14 residues. Germline-derived CDR1 and CDR2 are SGHRS and YFSETQ. The CDR3 reads CASSTGQGTGELFF. The CDR3 DNA reads as TGCGCCAGCAGCACTGGACAGGGCACCGGGGAGCTGTTTTTT.

This sequence joins TRBV6-2 or TRBV6-3 and TRBJ2-5; TRBD1 matches 9 bases. The trim removed 4 bases at V and 4 bases at J, leaving 10 bases unmatched. Germline loops: CDR1 MNHEY, CDR2 SVGEGT. This CDR3 is 16 amino acids long. CDR3 nucleotide sequence: TGTGCCAGCAGTTCACCGGGACAGGGAGGGCGAGAGACCCAGTACTTC. It codes for CASSSPGQGGRETQYF.

The V gene is TRBV3-1 (or the pseudogene TRBV3-2), the J gene TRBJ2-3; D perhaps matches TRBD2 (5 bases). This CDR3 has 15 amino acids. V lost 5 bases to trimming and J lost 5 bases, with 17 bases between them. Germline assignment: CDR1 LGHDT and CDR2 YNNKEL (reference sequence). The CDR3 DNA reads as TGTGCCAGCAGCTTCCGGACTCCCATGCAAGATACGCAGTATTTT. As protein: CASSFRTPMQDTQYF.